The 9 T cell receptor beta chains presented below share a single source sample, sequenced in a study of T-cell reconstitution after alpha-beta-depleted transplantation in children. Preparation of the TCRbeta library was carried out with unique molecular identifiers. TCRdb recomputed calls from the PCR reads with MiXCR, one row per CDR3 protein. The repertoire holds about 540,000 distinct CDR3 sequences, with approximately 20% as singletons. Here the sequenced sample was PBMCs from the stem cell graft donor, taken from the stem cell graft. The receptors were gathered from a human donor who donated a stem cell graft to a child with acute lymphoblastic leukemia.

This clonotype was seen more than once but under ten times. The V call is TRBV4-1, the J call TRBJ2-1; 9 bases are shared with TRBD2. V shed 5 bases and J 5 bases; nucleotides not matched to a gene: 19. CDR1 MGHRA and CDR2 YSYEKL come from the germline V gene. CDR3 length: 19 residues. DNA of the CDR3: TGCGCCAGCAGCAAAGGCGCTTGGGTCCGCGGGAGGGCCAACAATGAGCAGTTCTTC. Translated, it gives CASSKGAWVRGRANNEQFF.

This clonotype was seen a handful of times. The gene calls are TRBV5-1 and TRBJ1-3, with unresolved D. The germline CDR1 and CDR2 sequences are SGHRS and YFSETQ. Deletions cut 4 bases from V and 4 bases from J, with 15 bases between. The CDR3 is 15 residues long. The CDR3 is CASSPVRGRGNTIYF. As DNA, the CDR3 is TGCGCCAGCAGCCCCGTTCGAGGTCGAGGAAACACCATATATTTT.

The chain recombines TRBV10-3 with TRBJ1-1; tentative D call: TRBD1 (5 bases). This CDR3 spans 13 amino acids. V lost 6 bases and J 7 bases, leaving 15 bases between the germline ends. Germline V lookup: CDR1 ENHRY, CDR2 SYGVKD. CDR3 protein: CAIRTGGGDEAFF. The CDR3 region has the DNA TGTGCCATCAGGACGGGGGGGGGTGATGAAGCTTTCTTT.

J is TRBJ1-5 and V is TRBV4-2; unclear D gene. The CDR3 runs to 16 residues. Germline CDR1 LGHNA, CDR2 YNFKEQ. The V and J ends lost 0 bases and 6 bases respectively, with 15 bases between them. CDR3 sequence: CASSQEMVGVFQPQHF. CDR3 DNA sequence: TGTGCCAGCAGCCAAGAAATGGTTGGGGTTTTTCAGCCCCAGCATTTT.

This clonotype was found a few times. The chain couples TRBV4-2 to TRBJ2-2; 9 bases are shared with TRBD2. There are 18 residues in the CDR3. J gave up 0 bases and V 1 base, and 6 bases lay outside the gene matches. Germline V lookup: CDR1 LGHNA, CDR2 YNFKEQ. CDR3 region: CASSQVPLAGTNTGELFF. For the CDR3, the DNA is TGTGCCAGCAGCCAAGTGCCTCTAGCGGGGACGAACACCGGGGAGCTGTTTTTT.

The chain joins TRBV9 to TRBJ2-1; perhaps TRBD1 as D (6 bases). The CDR3 runs 16 residues. The V end was cut by 0 bases, the J end by 3 bases, with 13 bases between. In germline, CDR1 is SGDLS, CDR2 YYNGEE. Here the CDR3 reads CASSVGGRGGYNEQFF. The CDR3 DNA reads as TGTGCCAGCAGCGTAGGTGGCAGGGGCGGCTACAATGAGCAGTTCTTC. The whole variable domain, remainder taken from reference TRBV9 and TRBJ2-1, is DSGVTQTPKHLITATGQRVTLRCSPRSGDLSVYWYQQSLDQGLQFLIQYYNGEERAKGNILERFSAQQFPDLHSELNLSSLELGDSALYFCASSVGGRGGYNEQFFGPGTRLTVL.

This clonotype has more than one count but fewer than ten. The J gene is TRBJ1-1, the V gene TRBV5-1; a weak D match, TRBD1 (5 bases). Per germline, CDR1 SGHRS and CDR2 YFSETQ. V was shortened by 2 bases and J by 2 bases, with 10 bases between the two germline ends. There are 14 residues in the CDR3. The CDR3 nucleotides read TGCGCCAGCAGCTTTGGGGGGGAAAACACTGAAGCTTTCTTT. It specifies CASSFGGENTEAFF.

This rearrangement joins TRBV20-1 to TRBJ2-3; TRBD1 might be the D (5 bases). The CDR3 consists of 14 residues. Germline CDR1 and CDR2: DFQATT and SNEGSKA (reference sequence). Trimming took off 3 bases at V and 5 bases at J, with 15 bases between the two ends. The CDR3 protein is CSASASLQGDTQYF. Here the CDR3 DNA reads TGCAGTGCTAGCGCGTCTCTTCAGGGAGATACGCAGTATTTT.

This rearrangement joins TRBV12-3 or TRBV12-4 to TRBJ2-7; D uncertain. Trimming stripped 5 bases from V and 8 bases from J, with 19 bases between. The CDR3 has 14 amino acids. The CDR3 region has the DNA TGTGCCAGCAGTCATAGCCGGCTGGCACGGAAGCAGTACTTC. It codes for CASSHSRLARKQYF.